This T cell receptor beta chain is drawn from a study of shared clonotypes between healthy human individuals. Study results and limitations: As a rule, naive subsets had a larger estimated richness than memory subsets. Rarefaction showed that sequencing of sorted subsets was incomplete (despite large depth).

For this clone: Its specificity is not known.

Naive CD45RA+ and memory CD45RA-negative subsets were split from CD4+ cells. This CDR3 has 16 amino acids. Looked up from germline, CDR1 is SGHAT and CDR2 is FQNNGV. The junction had 5 bases not matched to a gene; V was cut back by 1 base and J by 2 bases. This table comes from immunoSEQ multiplex PCR, and its TCRdb copy is limited to in-frame clones, with some not included. The sample contains around 1.6 million clones, under 99% of which appear only once. The sequence derives from a man aged 25-45 years in good health. Specimen: naive CD4+ T cells sorted from blood. The subset: CD45RA+ positively selected. This rearrangement joins TRBV11-2 to TRBJ2-3; 8 bases map to TRBD2. CDR3 DNA sequence: TGTGCCAGCAGCTTAGCGGTCGGGAGGGACACAGATACGCAGTATTTT. The encoded protein is CASSLAVGRDTDTQYF.